The rows below give T cell receptor beta chains drawn from one sample of a study of T cell responses to AZD1222 COVID-19 vaccine. Produced via immunoSEQ multiplex PCR; TCRdb's table is partial and in-frame only. The sample shows about 96,000 clones, 90% of them seen only once. This sample comprised peripheral blood, obtained on day 0 of AZD1222 vaccination. Receptors were obtained from an adult in good health. The CDR3 runs from the conserved cysteine through the conserved F or W. The order of the fields is J gene, clone size, D gene, V gene, CDR3 DNA, CDR3 protein. D genes are given only for firm matches. Clone size is given for some rows only: seen once, a few or many times, or a class if the clone is expanded.

J gene: TRBJ2-7
clone size: NA
D gene: TRBD1
V gene: TRBV5-6
CDR3 DNA: TGTGCCAGCAGCAATTCGGGACAGGGAGCCTACGAGCAGTACTTC
CDR3 protein: CASSNSGQGAYEQYF

J gene: TRBJ2-7
clone size: once
D gene: NA
V gene: TRBV7-9
CDR3 DNA: TGTGCCAGCAGCTCGGGACCACCCTTTTACGAGCAGTACTTC
CDR3 protein: CASSSGPPFYEQYF

J gene: TRBJ2-1
clone size: NA
D gene: NA
V gene: TRBV4-3
CDR3 DNA: TGCGCCAGCAGCCAGGCAGCTAGGAGCTCCTACAATGAGCAGTTCTTC
CDR3 protein: CASSQAARSSYNEQFF

J gene: TRBJ2-1
clone size: NA
D gene: NA
V gene: TRBV21-1
CDR3 DNA: TGTGCCAGCAGCAACAAACCGGGACTAGCGGGAGGTTCTCATCCCCATAATGAGCAGTTCTTC
CDR3 protein: CASSNKPGLAGGSHPHNEQFF

J gene: TRBJ2-1
clone size: NA
D gene: NA
V gene: TRBV6-5
CDR3 DNA: TGTGCCAGCAGTTACTCGGCAGGTTTAAATGAGCAGTTCTTC
CDR3 protein: CASSYSAGLNEQFF

J gene: TRBJ1-1
clone size: NA
D gene: NA
V gene: TRBV29-1
CDR3 DNA: TGCAGCGTCGAAGGACGGCTGAACACTGAAGCTTTCTTT
CDR3 protein: CSVEGRLNTEAFF

J gene: TRBJ2-3
clone size: NA
D gene: NA
V gene: TRBV5-1
CDR3 DNA: TGCGCCAGCAGCCCCCGGGGGCTAGCGGCGGATACGCAGTATTTT
CDR3 protein: CASSPRGLAADTQYF

J gene: TRBJ2-1
clone size: once
D gene: NA
V gene: TRBV9
CDR3 DNA: TGTGCCAGCAGCCAGACCACCTACAATGAGCAGTTCTTC
CDR3 protein: CASSQTTYNEQFF

J gene: TRBJ2-7
clone size: NA
D gene: TRBD1
V gene: TRBV7-2
CDR3 DNA: TGTGCCAGCAGCCATAGGGACAGCTACGAGCAGTACTTC
CDR3 protein: CASSHRDSYEQYF

J gene: TRBJ2-1
clone size: few
D gene: NA
V gene: TRBV9
CDR3 DNA: TGTGCCAGCAGCGTAGTCGGGAGTATTCCCTCCTACAATGAGCAGTTCTTC
CDR3 protein: CASSVVGSIPSYNEQFF

J gene: TRBJ2-2
clone size: NA
D gene: TRBD1
V gene: TRBV7-2
CDR3 DNA: TGTGCCAGCATTTGGATCGGGACAGGGAATGCCGGGGAGCTGTTTTTT
CDR3 protein: CASIWIGTGNAGELFF

J gene: TRBJ1-1
clone size: once
D gene: NA
V gene: TRBV6-5
CDR3 DNA: TGTGCCAGCATGCGGACTCGGGGCACTGAAGCTTTCTTT
CDR3 protein: CASMRTRGTEAFF

J gene: TRBJ2-6
clone size: NA
D gene: NA
V gene: TRBV7-3
CDR3 DNA: TGTGCCAGCAGTCCGTTGGGGGCTGGGGCCAACGTCCTGACTTTC
CDR3 protein: CASSPLGAGANVLTF

J gene: TRBJ2-1
clone size: NA
D gene: TRBD2
V gene: TRBV5-4
CDR3 DNA: TGTGCCAGCATCACTAGCGCGAGCTCCTACAATGAGCAGTTCTTC
CDR3 protein: CASITSASSYNEQFF

J gene: TRBJ2-3
clone size: NA
D gene: NA
V gene: TRBV7-2
CDR3 DNA: TGTGCCAGCAGCTTAGACCTCACTAGCACAGATACGCAGTATTTT
CDR3 protein: CASSLDLTSTDTQYF

J gene: TRBJ1-4
clone size: few
D gene: NA
V gene: TRBV10-3
CDR3 DNA: TGTGCCATCAGGGCCAGCGAGCCTGAAAAACTGTTTTTT
CDR3 protein: CAIRASEPEKLFF

J gene: TRBJ2-1
clone size: NA
D gene: NA
V gene: TRBV11-3
CDR3 DNA: TGTGCCAGCAGCTTAGTCAGGGGCAATGAGCAGTTCTTC
CDR3 protein: CASSLVRGNEQFF

J gene: TRBJ2-5
clone size: NA
D gene: NA
V gene: TRBV5-1
CDR3 DNA: TGCGCCAGCAGCTTCGGGCCCTCCCAAGAGACCCAGTACTTC
CDR3 protein: CASSFGPSQETQYF

J gene: TRBJ2-7
clone size: NA
D gene: NA
V gene: TRBV14
CDR3 DNA: TGTGCCAGCAGCCAACCAAGCTCCTACGAGCAGTACTTC
CDR3 protein: CASSQPSSYEQYF

J gene: TRBJ1-4
clone size: NA
D gene: TRBD1
V gene: TRBV28
CDR3 DNA: TGTGCCAGCAGCTACGGACAGGGGGCGCGAAAACTGTTTTTT
CDR3 protein: CASSYGQGARKLFF

J gene: TRBJ1-1
clone size: NA
D gene: NA
V gene: TRBV28
CDR3 DNA: TGTGCCAGCAGTTTATTTCGGAGAAAACGTGAAGCTTTCTTT
CDR3 protein: CASSLFRRKREAFF

J gene: TRBJ2-5
clone size: once
D gene: NA
V gene: TRBV4-1
CDR3 DNA: TGCGCCAGCAGCCAACTGCTTGTGGACGGTGGAAGAGAGACCCAGTACTTC
CDR3 protein: CASSQLLVDGGRETQYF

J gene: TRBJ2-6
clone size: NA
D gene: NA
V gene: TRBV6-5
CDR3 DNA: TGTGCCAGCAGTTACGTAGTCTCTGGGGCCAACGTCCTGACTTTC
CDR3 protein: CASSYVVSGANVLTF

J gene: TRBJ2-7
clone size: once
D gene: NA
V gene: TRBV25-1
CDR3 DNA: TGTGCCCCTCCGGACGGGAAAATTCGGGGTTACGAGCAGTACTTC
CDR3 protein: CAPPDGKIRGYEQYF

J gene: TRBJ2-5
clone size: NA
D gene: NA
V gene: TRBV28
CDR3 DNA: TGTGCCAGCATGAATTGGGGAGAGGGTTACGCAGAGACCCAGTACTTC
CDR3 protein: CASMNWGEGYAETQYF

J gene: TRBJ2-7
clone size: NA
D gene: TRBD2
V gene: TRBV18
CDR3 DNA: TGTGCCAGCTCACCAACAGGGAGCGGGAGCGGCCACGAGCAGTACTTC
CDR3 protein: CASSPTGSGSGHEQYF